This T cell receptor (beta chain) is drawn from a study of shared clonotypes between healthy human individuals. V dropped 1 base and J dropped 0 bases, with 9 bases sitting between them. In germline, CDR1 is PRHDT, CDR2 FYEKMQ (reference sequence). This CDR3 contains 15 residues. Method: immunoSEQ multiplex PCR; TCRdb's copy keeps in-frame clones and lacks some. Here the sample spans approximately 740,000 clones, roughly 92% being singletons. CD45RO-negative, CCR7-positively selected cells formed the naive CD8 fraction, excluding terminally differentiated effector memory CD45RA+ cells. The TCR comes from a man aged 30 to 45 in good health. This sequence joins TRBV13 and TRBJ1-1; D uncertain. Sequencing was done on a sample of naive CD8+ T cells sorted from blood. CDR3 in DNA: TGTGCCAGCAGCTTAGAACCCGGCCTGAACACTGAAGCTTTCTTT. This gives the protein CASSLEPGLNTEAFF. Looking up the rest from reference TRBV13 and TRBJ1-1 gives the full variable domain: AAGVIQSPRHLIKEKRETATLKCYPIPRHDTVYWYQQGPGQDPQFLISFYEKMQSDKGSIPDRFSAQQFSDYHSELNMSSLELGDSALYFCASSLEPGLNTEAFFGQGTRLTVV.